This T cell receptor beta chain was captured by sequencing in a study of CXCR3-negative and CXCR3-positive naive CD8 T cells. Through 5' RACE with UMI labels, the TRB cDNA libraries were prepared. TCRdb re-called the 5' RACE reads; every CDR3 protein appears as one record, without DNA. In total, the table holds about 130,000 distinct CDR3 sequences. Germline assignment: CDR1 LGHNA and CDR2 YNFKEQ. This CDR3 comprises 16 residues. Sequencing was performed on naive CXCR3- CD8+ T cells from blood. Subset indicated: CD45RO-CCR7+CD27+CD95- naive CD8+ T cells lacking CXCR3 (TNR3-). This TCR derives from a human donor in good health. Some clones in this sample may be carry-over from other donors' samples. This chain uses TRBV4-2 with TRBJ2-1. The CDR3 sequence: CASSQEESVSYNEQFF.